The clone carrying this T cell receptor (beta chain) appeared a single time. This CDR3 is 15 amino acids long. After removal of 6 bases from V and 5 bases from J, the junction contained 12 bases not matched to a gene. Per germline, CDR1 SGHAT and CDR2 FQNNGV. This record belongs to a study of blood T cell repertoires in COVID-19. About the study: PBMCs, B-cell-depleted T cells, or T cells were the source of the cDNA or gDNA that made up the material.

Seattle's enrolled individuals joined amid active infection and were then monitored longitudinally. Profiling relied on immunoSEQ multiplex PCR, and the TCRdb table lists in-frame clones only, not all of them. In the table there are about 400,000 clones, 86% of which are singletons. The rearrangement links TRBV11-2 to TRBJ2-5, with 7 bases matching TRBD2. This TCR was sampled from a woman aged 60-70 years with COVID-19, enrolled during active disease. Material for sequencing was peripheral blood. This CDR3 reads CASSYGLVLSETQYF. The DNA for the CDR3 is TGTGCCAGCAGTTACGGACTAGTCCTATCCGAGACCCAGTACTTC. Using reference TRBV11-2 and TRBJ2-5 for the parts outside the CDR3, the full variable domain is EAGVAQSPRYKIIEKRQSVAFWCNPISGHATLYWYQQILGQGPKLLIQFQNNGVVDDSQLPKDRFSAERLKGVDSTLKIQPAKLEDSAVYLCASSYGLVLSETQYFGPGTRLLVL.